The rows below give T cell receptor beta chains drawn from one sample of a study of blood T cell repertoires in COVID-19. Profiled with immunoSEQ multiplex PCR; TCRdb holds only in-frame clones, not every one. The sample consists of some 200,000 clones, 94% of them appearing once. The specimen was peripheral blood. These receptors all come from a man aged 25 to 40 with COVID-19, enrolled during active disease. Each CDR3 is given with its conserved first and last residue. A D gene is named only where the DNA matches it firmly. Clone size is shown for a subset of rows, as once, few, many or a class of expanded clone.

TRBJ2-3 | TRBV12-5 | TRBD2 | . | TGTGCTAGTGGTCCCCCGGCCTCGGGGGGGCTTTTCACAGATACGCAGTATTTT | CASGPPASGGLFTDTQYF
TRBJ2-1 | TRBV6-5 | TRBD2 | . | TGTGCCAGCAGTTACAGCGGGGGGCTAAGTCGGAATGAGCAGTTCTTC | CASSYSGGLSRNEQFF
TRBJ1-5 | TRBV19 | TRBD1 | once | TGTGCCAGTAGGCCCACAGGGGCTTCTGATCAGCCCCAGCATTTT | CASRPTGASDQPQHF
TRBJ1-6 | TRBV9 | . | . | TGTGCCAGCAGCGTTGACTTCAATTCACCCCTCCACTTT | CASSVDFNSPLHF
TRBJ2-3 | TRBV7-6 | . | . | TGTGCCAGCAGCTTAGGGGGTTTGTCGGCTAGCGGCACAGATACGCAGTATTTT | CASSLGGLSASGTDTQYF
TRBJ1-4 | TRBV5-1 | . | . | TGCGCCAGCAGCTTGGGACCTGGGTCGGGTGAAAAACTGTTTTTT | CASSLGPGSGEKLFF
TRBJ1-5 | TRBV7-9 | . | . | TGTGCCAGCAGCTTGGGGGGTGGAGGTCAGCCCCAGCATTTT | CASSLGGGGQPQHF
TRBJ1-2 | TRBV19 | . | . | TGTGCCAGTAGTCAGACTCTCGCGGGGGCTAACTATGGCTACACCTTC | CASSQTLAGANYGYTF
TRBJ1-6 | TRBV5-6 | . | . | TGTGCCAGCAGCAACCGACAGATATCCTATAATTCACCCCTCCACTTT | CASSNRQISYNSPLHF
TRBJ2-2 | TRBV6-5 | . | once | TGTGCCAGCAATAGCTGGGGGACAAGCACCGGGGAGCTGTTTTTT | CASNSWGTSTGELFF
TRBJ1-2 | TRBV5-1 | . | . | TGCGCCAGCAGCCCTGAGGGGGACTATGGCTACACCTTC | CASSPEGDYGYTF
TRBJ2-1 | TRBV18 | TRBD2 | . | TGTGCCAGCTCACAACTTCCGGGACTAGCGGGAAACAATGAGCAGTTCTTC | CASSQLPGLAGNNEQFF
TRBJ1-5 | TRBV4-1 | . | . | TGCGCCAGCAGCGACCCACGACTTAGCAATCAGCCCCAGCATTTT | CASSDPRLSNQPQHF
TRBJ1-2 | TRBV19 | TRBD1 | . | TGTGCCAGTAGTATGGGACAGGCCAACTATGGCTACACCTTC | CASSMGQANYGYTF
TRBJ1-6 | TRBV7-9 | . | . | TGTGCCAGCAGCCTGGGGGGGTATAATTCACCCCTCCACTTT | CASSLGGYNSPLHF
TRBJ2-7 | TRBV30 | TRBD2 | once | TGTGCCTGGAATGGGCTAGCGGACGAGCAGTACTTC | CAWNGLADEQYF
TRBJ2-2 | TRBV6-5 | . | . | TGTGCCAGCAGTTACTCGCAGGGAACCGGGGAGCTGTTTTTT | CASSYSQGTGELFF
TRBJ1-1 | TRBV4-1 | . | . | TGCGCCAGCAGCCAAGAGTGGAGGGGAAGGGTAGCTTTCTTT | CASSQEWRGRVAFF
TRBJ1-2 | TRBV2 | . | . | TGTGCCAGCAGTGAAGCTCGCGGGGGTTGGGGCTACACCTTC | CASSEARGGWGYTF
TRBJ1-6 | TRBV18 | . | . | TGTGCCAGCTCACCAAGGGCGCGGGATTCACCCCTCCACTTT | CASSPRARDSPLHF
TRBJ1-1 | TRBV11-2 | . | . | TGTGCCAGCAGCCCATTGGAGTTGCCCCAGACTGAAGCTTTCTTT | CASSPLELPQTEAFF
TRBJ1-1 | TRBV6-5 | TRBD1 | . | TGTGCCAGCAGGACAGGGACCACAACTGAAGCTTTCTTT | CASRTGTTTEAFF
TRBJ1-2 | TRBV28 | . | . | TGTGCCACAGTGACTTCATCTAACTATGGCTACACCTTC | CATVTSSNYGYTF
TRBJ1-1 | TRBV9 | . | . | TGTGCCAGCAGCCCAGGGGTGGAGATGGACACTGAAGCTTTCTTT | CASSPGVEMDTEAFF
TRBJ2-7 | TRBV4-2 | TRBD1 | few | TGTGCCAGCAGCCCCACGACAGGGAGCTACGAGCAGTACTTC | CASSPTTGSYEQYF
TRBJ1-3 | TRBV5-1 | TRBD1 | . | TGCGCCAGCAGAAACCCGGTTGGGACAGGCTCTGGAAACACCATATATTTT | CASRNPVGTGSGNTIYF
TRBJ1-1 | TRBV5-1 | . | . | TGCGCCAGCAGTACAGCCCCGGGACTTATGAACACTGAAGCTTTCTTT | CASSTAPGLMNTEAFF
TRBJ2-1 | TRBV19 | . | . | TGTGCCAGTAGTCGGGGTTATGAGCAGTTCTTC | CASSRGYEQFF
TRBJ1-3 | TRBV29-1 | . | . | TGCAGCGTTGAAGACCGGGTTCTAAACACCATATATTTT | CSVEDRVLNTIYF
TRBJ1-6 | TRBV6-5 | . | . | TGTGCCAGCACGAGGAGGGGCAGGGTTTCACCCCTCCACTTT | CASTRRGRVSPLHF
TRBJ2-1 | TRBV9 | . | . | TGTGCCAGCAGCGTAGATGGGGGCTATTCCTACAATGAGCAGTTCTTC | CASSVDGGYSYNEQFF
TRBJ2-5 | TRBV7-9 | TRBD1 | . | TGTGCCAGCAGCCTGGACAGGGGGTACCAAGAGACCCAGTACTTC | CASSLDRGYQETQYF
TRBJ1-1 | TRBV4-1 | . | once | TGCGCCAGCAGCCATGATCCCTCCCCCGGAGCTGAAGCTTTCTTT | CASSHDPSPGAEAFF
TRBJ2-5 | TRBV7-7 | TRBD1 | . | TGTGCCAGCAGCTTAGGGGGACAGGGGCAAGAGACCCAGTACTTC | CASSLGGQGQETQYF
TRBJ1-2 | TRBV12-3/TRBV12-4 | TRBD1 | once | TGTGCCAGCAGTATACAGGGGGTTTATGGCTACACCTTC | CASSIQGVYGYTF
TRBJ2-5 | TRBV19 | TRBD2 | . | TGTGCCAGTACCTCGGGACTAGCGGGGGTTGAGACCCAGTACTTC | CASTSGLAGVETQYF
TRBJ1-3 | TRBV7-9 | . | once | TGTGCCAGCAGCTTTACAGATTCTGGAAACACCATATATTTT | CASSFTDSGNTIYF
TRBJ1-4 | TRBV30 | TRBD1 | . | TGTGCCTGGACCTTGACAGGGGTGGGGGAAAAACTGTTTTTT | CAWTLTGVGEKLFF
TRBJ2-3 | TRBV11-3 | TRBD2 | . | TGTGCCAGCAGCACAAAAGGACTAGCGGGGGATATAGCTACGCAGTATTTT | CASSTKGLAGDIATQYF
TRBJ2-2 | TRBV6-6 | . | . | TGTGCCAGCAGTTCCTCCACGGGGGGCGCTGTGAGGGAGCTGTTTTTT | CASSSSTGGAVRELFF
TRBJ1-6 | TRBV7-3 | TRBD1 | . | TGTGCCAGCAGCCCAACAGGGGAAGAAGCACCCCTCCACTTT | CASSPTGEEAPLHF
TRBJ1-2 | TRBV30 | . | . | TGTGCCTGGAGTGCCTCTTGGGAGGGAAACTATGGCTACACCTTC | CAWSASWEGNYGYTF
TRBJ1-1 | TRBV2 | . | . | TGTGCCAGCAGTGAGAGAGGGGGCACTGAAGCTTTCTTT | CASSERGGTEAFF
TRBJ2-1 | TRBV14 | TRBD1 | . | TGTGCCAGCAGCGCGGACAGGGTTATCAATGAGCAGTTCTTC | CASSADRVINEQFF
TRBJ1-2 | TRBV3-1/TRBV3-2 | TRBD1 | . | TGTGCCAGCAGCCCCGAGACAGGGGGAGGCTATGGCTACACCTTC | CASSPETGGGYGYTF
TRBJ1-3 | TRBV19 | TRBD1 | . | TGTGCCAGTAGTGACCCGGGACAGACGTCTGGAAACACCATATATTTT | CASSDPGQTSGNTIYF
TRBJ2-7 | TRBV5-1 | . | . | TGCGCCAGCAGGCCTCCAGGGATTTCCGGGCACGAGCAGTACTTC | CASRPPGISGHEQYF
TRBJ2-4 | TRBV11-2 | . | . | TGTGCCAGCAGCGCCGGTGAAGCCAAAAACATTCAGTACTTC | CASSAGEAKNIQYF
TRBJ2-1 | TRBV5-1 | . | . | TGCGCCAGCAGCTCCCTGGACGGGAGCTCCTACAATGAGCAGTTCTTC | CASSSLDGSSYNEQFF
TRBJ1-2 | TRBV10-3 | . | . | TGTGCCATCAGTGAGTCGACTCGAGGACAAAGGGATGGCTACACCTTC | CAISESTRGQRDGYTF
TRBJ1-2 | TRBV3-1/TRBV3-2 | TRBD1 | . | TGTGCCAGCAGCCCAAGGACAGGGTTCAACTATGGCTACACCTTC | CASSPRTGFNYGYTF
TRBJ2-1 | TRBV6-5 | TRBD2 | . | TGTGCCAGCAGTTACCTAGCGGGGGGCTCCTACAATGAGCAGTTCTTC | CASSYLAGGSYNEQFF
TRBJ1-1 | TRBV19 | . | . | TGTGCCAGACCAAGTGACATGAACACTGAAGCTTTCTTT | CARPSDMNTEAFF
TRBJ1-1 | TRBV5-1 | . | . | TGCGCCAGCAGCTTGGAGCAGGGCACTGAAGCTTTCTTT | CASSLEQGTEAFF
TRBJ1-2 | TRBV7-9 | TRBD1 | . | TGTGCCAGCAGCCCTGGGACAGGGGCCTTCCGCTACACCTTC | CASSPGTGAFRYTF
TRBJ2-3 | TRBV6-2/TRBV6-3 | . | once | TGTGCCAGCAGTTACAGTAGGGCTAGCGCAGTGGATACGCAGTATTTT | CASSYSRASAVDTQYF
TRBJ1-1 | TRBV14 | . | . | TGTGCCAGCAGCAAGCTCGGGTGGACTGAAGCTTTCTTT | CASSKLGWTEAFF
TRBJ1-1 | TRBV3-1/TRBV3-2 | . | . | TGTGCCAGCAGGGGGTCTTGGGGACTGGGTGCTGAAGCTTTCTTT | CASRGSWGLGAEAFF
TRBJ2-2 | TRBV7-2 | TRBD2 | few | TGTGCCAGCAGCTTGTACGGCGGGGGAGCCGGGGAGCTGTTTTTT | CASSLYGGGAGELFF